The 24 T cell receptor beta chains reported below all come from one sample, sequenced in a study of T cells in Graves' hyperthyroidism and ophthalmopathy. RNA transcripts served as the template for amplifying TCR beta CDR3 regions. The TCR CDR3 was amplified in a first-round RT-PCR using the HTBI primer set. Via MiXCR, TCRdb re-called the multiplex PCR reads, giving one row per CDR3 protein. The sample has a few hundred thousand distinct CDR3 sequences; around 45% are singletons. The sequenced material came from peripheral blood or thyroid tissue (not recorded which). The receptor set was obtained from a woman younger than 35 with Graves' hyperthyroidism.

With regard to this clonotype: A junction boundary mismatches the germline segment, possibly from a read error. This sequence joins TRBV7-9 and TRBJ2-7; TRBD2 aligns across 7 bases. Germline loops: CDR1 SEHNR, CDR2 FQNEAQ (reference sequence). There are 14 residues in the CDR3. The CDR3 region has the DNA TGTGCCAGCAGCCCCGGGGGGAAAAGGGGCAGGTTGGACTTC. It yields the protein CASSPGGKRGRLDF.

CDR3 residues: CASSQELAAWGEQYF. For the CDR3, the DNA is TGTGCCAGCAGCCAAGAGTTGGCTGCGTGGGGCGAGCAGTACTTC. J is TRBJ2-7 and V is TRBV3-1; D unresolved. The V end lost 0 bases, the J end lost 6 bases, and 15 bases lay between the germline ends. Germline values: CDR1 LGHDT, CDR2 YNNKEL (reference sequence). There are 15 residues in the CDR3.

This clonotype was seen a handful of times. V usage is TRBV30 and J usage is TRBJ2-7, with D perhaps matching TRBD2 (6 bases). Germline V lookup: CDR1 GTSNPN, CDR2 SVGIG (reference sequence). The CDR3 has 15 amino acids. V shed 0 bases and J shed 7 bases, with 19 bases lying between them. CDR3 sequence reads: CAWSVAGLRTREQYF. CDR3 nucleotides: TGTGCCTGGAGTGTGGCGGGACTCAGGACTCGGGAGCAGTACTTC.

The rearrangement links TRBV29-1 to TRBJ2-7; TRBD2 agrees at 14 bases. The junction had 9 bases not matched to a gene; V was cut back by 8 bases and J by 6 bases. Germline CDR1 reads SQVTM; CDR2 reads ANQGSEA. The CDR3 runs 14 residues. The CDR3, as DNA: TGCAGCCCGACTAGCGGGAGGGCTACCGGCGAGCAGTACTTC. It specifies CSPTSGRATGEQYF.

CDR3 amino acids: CASSPMSQVDSPLHF. Here the CDR3 DNA reads TGTGCCAGCAGCCCGATGTCGCAGGTAGACTCACCCCTCCACTTT. The chain joins TRBV5-4 to TRBJ1-6; D is ambiguous. CDR1 and CDR2 from the germline V gene are SGHNT and YYREEE (reference sequence). V lost 4 bases and J 10 bases, leaving 18 bases between the germline ends. This CDR3 has 15 amino acids.

With respect to this clonotype: A read error may explain this, as a much larger clone is one base away. The chain carries TRBV7-3 and TRBJ1-4; tentatively, D is TRBD1 (5 bases). CDR3 size: 14 residues. Per the germline V gene, CDR1 is SGHTA and CDR2 is FQGTGA. CDR3 bases: TGTGCCAGCAGCTTCGGGGGGGTTAATAAAAAACTGTTTTTT. It specifies CASSFGGVNKKLFF.

The V and J genes are TRBV10-3 and TRBJ2-7; 8 bases line up with TRBD1. Germline V gene lookup returns CDR1 ENHRY and CDR2 SYGVKD. The J segment lost 3 bases and the V segment lost 6 bases, leaving 10 bases of the junction unmatched. The CDR3 consists of 15 residues. The CDR3 DNA reads as TGTGCCATCAGCAGTTACGGACAGGGAATCTACGAGCAGTACTTC. This codes for CAISSYGQGIYEQYF.

This chain joins TRBV6-2 or TRBV6-3 and TRBJ1-5; possibly TRBD1 for D (5 bases). This CDR3 spans 16 amino acids. Trimming stripped 2 bases from V and 11 bases from J, with 22 bases between. Germline V CDR1 and CDR2: MNHEY, SVGEGT. The CDR3 nucleotides are TGTGCCAGCAGTTACGCCGGGACTAGCCCGTCTGAGACCCAGCATTTT. Its translation is CASSYAGTSPSETQHF.

This clonotype was seen a few times. A much larger clone differs by one base, so this may be a read error. The V and J genes are TRBV2 and TRBJ2-7, with D possibly TRBD1 on 5 matching bases. The germline V gene has CDR1 SNHLY and CDR2 FYNNEI. The CDR3 has 12 residues. Trimming removed 3 bases at V and 7 bases at J, with 10 bases between. The CDR3 DNA reads TGTGCCAGCAGTGAGGCAGGGCATGAGCAGTACTTC. It codes for CASSEAGHEQYF.

In regard to this clonotype: A junction end diverges from the germline sequence, so it may reflect a read error. The rearrangement uses TRBV29-1 and TRBJ1-5; 7 bases match TRBD1. The CDR3 is 15 residues long. The germline CDR1 and CDR2 sequences are SQVTM and ANQGSEA. This CDR3 is CSVEVTRQGNQPQHF. CDR3 DNA sequence: TGCAGCGTTGAAGTAACCCGACAGGGCAACCAGCCCCAGCATTTT.

This clonotype was picked up a small number of times. Given a much more abundant clone one base away, this may be a read error. This chain uses TRBV11-1 with TRBJ1-1, with D tentatively TRBD1 (5 bases). The V and J ends lost 3 bases and 3 bases respectively, with 8 bases between them. Per germline, CDR1 SGHAT and CDR2 FQDESV (reference sequence). The CDR3 loop spans 13 amino acids. This chain's CDR3 is CASSFRVDTEAFF. For the CDR3, the DNA is TGTGCCAGCAGCTTCAGGGTGGACACTGAAGCTTTCTTT. The full variable domain, rest sourced from reference TRBV11-1 and TRBJ1-1, is EAEVAQSPRYKITEKSQAVAFWCDPISGHATLYWYRQILGQGPELLVQFQDESVVDDSQLPKDRFSAERLKGVDSTLKIQPAELGDSAMYLCASSFRVDTEAFFGQGTRLTVV.

This clonotype has ten or more counts. The gene calls are TRBV4-3 and TRBJ1-2; a possible D gene is TRBD1 (5 bases). Between the trimmed V and J ends, which lost 1 base and 4 bases, there was a span of 13 bases. The CDR3 totals 15 residues. The germline V gene has CDR1 LGHNA and CDR2 YSLEER. For the CDR3, the DNA is TGCGCCAGCAGCCAAGGAGTTGAGGGGACCTATGGCTACACCTTC. Protein: CASSQGVEGTYGYTF.

The chain recombines TRBV7-2 with TRBJ1-5; a possible D gene is TRBD1 (5 bases). This CDR3 contains 12 residues. V lost 1 base and J lost 12, with 10 bases in between. From germline, CDR1 is SGHTA and CDR2 FQGNSA. DNA of the CDR3: TGTGCCAGCAGCTTAGGTACCCAGGGCCAGCATTTT. This gives the protein CASSLGTQGQHF.

The chain joins TRBV7-6 to TRBJ1-2, with D perhaps TRBD1 (5 bases). V dropped 3 bases and J dropped 6 bases, with 11 bases sitting between them. This CDR3 contains 13 residues. From germline, CDR1 is SGHVS and CDR2 FNYEAQ. CDR3 region: CASSLRGVNGYTF. CDR3 sequence (DNA): TGTGCCAGCAGCTTGCGAGGGGTTAATGGCTACACCTTC. Variable domain in full (rest from reference TRBV7-6 and TRBJ1-2): GAGVSQSPRYKVTKRGQDVALRCDPISGHVSLYWYRQALGQGPEFLTYFNYEAQQDKSGLPNDRFSAERPEGSISTLTIQRTEQRDSAMYRCASSLRGVNGYTFGSGTRLTVV.

This clonotype has a handful of counts. A much larger clonotype is one base distant, so this may be a read error. The chain carries TRBV11-2 and TRBJ1-1, with D tentatively TRBD1 (5 bases). V was trimmed by 1 base and J by 6 bases, leaving 15 bases between them. Germline CDR1 reads SGHAT; CDR2 reads FQNNGV. The CDR3 consists of 15 residues. CDR3 coding DNA: TGTGCCAGCAGCTTAGCGGCAGGGTTTAACGCTGAAGCTTTCTTT. This gives the protein CASSLAAGFNAEAFF.

This clonotype showed up many times. The V gene is TRBV2, the J gene TRBJ2-5; D is perhaps TRBD2 (5 bases). CDR1 is SNHLY and CDR2 is FYNNEI in the germline V gene. V lost 2 bases, J lost 1 base, and 8 bases lay in between. This CDR3 has 14 amino acids. CDR3 coding DNA: TGTGCCAGCAGTGAAACTAGGCCCCAAGAGACCCAGTACTTC. Its protein is CASSETRPQETQYF.

This clonotype has a count of ten or more. V gene TRBV10-2 combines with J gene TRBJ1-1; possible D gene TRBD1, 5 bases. Germline CDR1 WSHSY, CDR2 SAAADI. This CDR3 contains 11 residues. The V end lost 3 bases, the J end lost 7 bases, and 6 bases lay between the germline ends. CDR3 DNA: TGCGCCAGCAGTGATCAGGGTGAAGCTTTCTTT. Translated, it gives CASSDQGEAFF.

V usage is TRBV2 and J usage is TRBJ1-5; the match to TRBD2 covers 7 bases. The better agreement between TRBJ2-3 and the DNA end casts doubt on the J call. CDR3 length: 16 residues. Germline CDR1 and CDR2: SNHLY and FYNNEI. The CDR3 protein is CASSERMRASGHTQYF. The DNA of the CDR3 is TGTGCCAGCAGTGAAAGGATGAGGGCTAGCGGCCATACGCAGTATTTT.

The table lists this clonotype with many counts. The chain has TRBV7-8 and TRBJ1-1, with 7 bases aligning to TRBD1. The CDR3 covers 15 residues. The V gene's germline CDR1 is SGHVS and CDR2 FQNEAQ. V was pared by 5 bases and J by 1 base, with 7 bases of the junction left unmatched. The CDR3 loop reads CASSPPGTANTEAFF. Here the CDR3 DNA reads TGTGCCAGCAGCCCTCCCGGGACAGCGAACACTGAAGCTTTCTTT.

The chain has TRBV29-1 and TRBJ2-1; D is possibly TRBD1 (6 bases). Deletions cut 5 bases from V and 4 bases from J, with 9 bases between. CDR1 and CDR2 (germline): SQVTM, ANQGSEA. The CDR3 is 12 amino acids. The CDR3 nucleotides read TGCAGCGTTAGTACAGGGTACAATGAGCAGTTCTTC. Amino acids: CSVSTGYNEQFF.

This clonotype was seen many times. The CDR3 coding sequence is TGCGCCAGCAGCCAAGGGACAGGGGGCTTCGAGCAGTACTTC. Its protein is CASSQGTGGFEQYF. The chain couples TRBV5-1 to TRBJ2-7; 12 nucleotides agree with TRBD1. CDR3 length: 14 amino acids. J was trimmed by 6 bases and V by 4 bases; bases with no gene match: 5. Germline CDR1 is SGHRS and CDR2 is YFSETQ.

This clonotype was seen more than once but under ten times. The chain joins TRBV7-9 to TRBJ2-3; D may correspond to TRBD1 or TRBD2 (5 bases each). V lost 0 bases and J lost 4, with 8 bases in between. CDR3 length: 14 residues. The V gene's germline CDR1 is SEHNR and CDR2 FQNEAQ (reference sequence). The CDR3 DNA reads as TGTGCCAGCAGCTTAGCACTAGGGGCAGATACGCAGTATTTT. Translating gives CASSLALGADTQYF.

There are many counts of this clonotype. The chain is built from TRBV29-1 and TRBJ1-5; no clear D gene. V lost 5 bases and J 0 bases, leaving 8 bases between the germline ends. Germline V lookup: CDR1 SQVTM, CDR2 ANQGSEA. The CDR3 runs 13 residues. The CDR3: CSVQVNSNQPQHF. In DNA, the CDR3 is TGCAGCGTTCAGGTTAATAGCAATCAGCCCCAGCATTTT.

This rearrangement joins TRBV6-6 to TRBJ2-6; 8 nucleotides match TRBD2. Per the germline V gene, CDR1 is MNHNY and CDR2 is SVGAGI (reference sequence). Trimming cost V 2 bases and J 4 bases; bases outside gene matches: 1. The CDR3 has 15 residues. The CDR3 is CASSYIAGGANVLTF. CDR3 nucleotides: TGTGCCAGCAGTTACATAGCGGGAGGGGCCAACGTCCTGACTTTC.